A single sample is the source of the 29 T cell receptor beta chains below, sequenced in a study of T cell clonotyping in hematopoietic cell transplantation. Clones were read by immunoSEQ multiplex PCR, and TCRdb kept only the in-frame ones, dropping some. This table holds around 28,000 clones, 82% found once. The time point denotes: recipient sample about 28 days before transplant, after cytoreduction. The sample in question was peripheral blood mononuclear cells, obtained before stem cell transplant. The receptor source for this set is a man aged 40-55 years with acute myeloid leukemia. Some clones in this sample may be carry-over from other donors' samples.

CDR3 nucleotides: TGCGCCAGCAGCCCCAACCCAGAGAACACTGAAGCTTTCTTT. This translates into CASSPNPENTEAFF. This sequence joins TRBV5-1 and TRBJ1-1; D ambiguous. The CDR3 runs to 14 residues. Per the germline V gene, CDR1 is SGHRS and CDR2 is YFSETQ. Trimming removed 4 bases at V and 1 base at J, with 11 bases between.

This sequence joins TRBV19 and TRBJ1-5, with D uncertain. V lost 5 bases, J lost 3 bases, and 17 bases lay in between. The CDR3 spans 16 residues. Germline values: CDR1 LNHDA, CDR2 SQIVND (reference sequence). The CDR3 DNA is TGTGCCAGTAGTCCACTGGTCACCGTATTCAATCAGCCCCAGCATTTT. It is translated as CASSPLVTVFNQPQHF.

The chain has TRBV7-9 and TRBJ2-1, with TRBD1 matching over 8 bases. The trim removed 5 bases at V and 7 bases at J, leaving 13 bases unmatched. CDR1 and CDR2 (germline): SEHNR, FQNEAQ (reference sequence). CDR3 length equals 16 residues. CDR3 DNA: TGTGCCAGCAGCGGACGGACAGGGCTAATGAGGAATGAGCAGTTCTTC. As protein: CASSGRTGLMRNEQFF.

The CDR3 loop reads CAGAGSNTEAFF. The CDR3 DNA is TGTGCCGGAGCGGGGAGCAACACTGAAGCTTTCTTT. V usage is TRBV11-2 and J usage is TRBJ1-1; no reliable D call. From germline, CDR1 is SGHAT and CDR2 FQNNGV. The V gene lost 11 bases and the J gene lost 2 bases, with 12 bases spanning the gap. This CDR3 spans 12 amino acids. The full variable domain, with the rest looked up from reference TRBV11-2 and TRBJ1-1, is EAGVAQSPRYKIIEKRQSVAFWCNPISGHATLYWYQQILGQGPKLLIQFQNNGVVDDSQLPKDRFSAERLKGVDSTLKIQPAKLEDSAVYLCAGAGSNTEAFFGQGTRLTVV.

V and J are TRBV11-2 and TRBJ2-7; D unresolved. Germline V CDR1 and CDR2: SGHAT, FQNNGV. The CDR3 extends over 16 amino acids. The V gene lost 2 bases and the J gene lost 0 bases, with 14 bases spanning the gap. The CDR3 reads CASSLLFHGSSYEQYF. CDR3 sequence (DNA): TGTGCCAGCAGCTTACTCTTTCATGGCAGCTCCTACGAGCAGTACTTC. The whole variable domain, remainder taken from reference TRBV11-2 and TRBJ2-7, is EAGVAQSPRYKIIEKRQSVAFWCNPISGHATLYWYQQILGQGPKLLIQFQNNGVVDDSQLPKDRFSAERLKGVDSTLKIQPAKLEDSAVYLCASSLLFHGSSYEQYFGPGTRLTVT.

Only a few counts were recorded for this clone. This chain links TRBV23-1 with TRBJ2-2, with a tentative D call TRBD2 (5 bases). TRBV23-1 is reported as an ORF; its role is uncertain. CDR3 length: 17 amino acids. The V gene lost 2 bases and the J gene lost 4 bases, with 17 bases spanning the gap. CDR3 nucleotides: TGCGCCAGCAGTCAACGTGGACTCCCAAAGACCACCGGGGAGCTGTTTTTT. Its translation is CASSQRGLPKTTGELFF.

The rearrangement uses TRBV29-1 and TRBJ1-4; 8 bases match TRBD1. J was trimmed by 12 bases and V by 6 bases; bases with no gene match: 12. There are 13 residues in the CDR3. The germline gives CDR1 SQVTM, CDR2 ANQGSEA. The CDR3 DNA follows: TGCAGCGTGCGGGGAGGGACAGGAACGGAACTGTTTTTT. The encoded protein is CSVRGGTGTELFF.

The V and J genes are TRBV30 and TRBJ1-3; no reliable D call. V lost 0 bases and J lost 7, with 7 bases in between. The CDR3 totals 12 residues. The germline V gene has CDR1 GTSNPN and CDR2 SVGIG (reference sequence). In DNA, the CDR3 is TGTGCCTGGAGTGTATCGAGCAACACCATATATTTT. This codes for CAWSVSSNTIYF.

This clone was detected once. CDR3: CASSSWTDSNQPQHF. The CDR3 DNA is TGTGCCAGCAGCTCCTGGACAGATAGCAATCAGCCCCAGCATTTT. The genes are TRBV7-9 and TRBJ1-5, with a weak D call TRBD1 (6 bases). V was clipped by 4 bases and J by 0 bases, with 10 bases between them. Germline CDR1 SEHNR, CDR2 FQNEAQ (reference sequence). The CDR3 is made up of 15 amino acids.

The CDR3 here is CASSLDRQYTGELFF. DNA of the CDR3: TGTGCCAGCAGCTTGGATCGACAGTACACCGGGGAGCTGTTTTTT. The chain employs TRBV5-4 and TRBJ2-2; D perhaps matches TRBD1 (5 bases). The V gene lost 0 bases and the J gene lost 3 bases, with 9 bases spanning the gap. This CDR3 is built from 15 residues. In germline, CDR1 is SGHNT, CDR2 YYREEE (reference sequence).

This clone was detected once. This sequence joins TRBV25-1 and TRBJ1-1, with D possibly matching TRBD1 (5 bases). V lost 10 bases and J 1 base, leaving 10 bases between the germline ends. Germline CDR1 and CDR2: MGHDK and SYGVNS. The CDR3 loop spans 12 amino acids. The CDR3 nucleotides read TGTGCCACCCAGAGGGGGAACACTGAAGCTTTCTTT. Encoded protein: CATQRGNTEAFF.

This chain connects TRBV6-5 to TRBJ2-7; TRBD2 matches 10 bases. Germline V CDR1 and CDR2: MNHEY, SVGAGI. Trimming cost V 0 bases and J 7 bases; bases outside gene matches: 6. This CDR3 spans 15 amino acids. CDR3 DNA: TGTGCCAGCAGTTACTCAAGCGGGAGGGCGGTAGAGCAGTACTTC. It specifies CASSYSSGRAVEQYF.

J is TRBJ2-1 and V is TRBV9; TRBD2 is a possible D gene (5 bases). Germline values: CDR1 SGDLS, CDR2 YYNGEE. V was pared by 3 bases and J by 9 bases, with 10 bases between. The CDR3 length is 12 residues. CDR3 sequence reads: CASSGGRGEQFF. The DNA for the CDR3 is TGTGCCAGCAGCGGCGGACGGGGTGAGCAGTTCTTC.

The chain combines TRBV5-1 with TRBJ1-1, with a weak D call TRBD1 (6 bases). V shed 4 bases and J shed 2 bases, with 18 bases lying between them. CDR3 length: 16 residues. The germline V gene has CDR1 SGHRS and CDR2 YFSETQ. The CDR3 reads CASSVGATGRNTEAFF. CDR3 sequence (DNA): TGCGCCAGCAGCGTAGGGGCGACAGGCCGAAACACTGAAGCTTTCTTT.

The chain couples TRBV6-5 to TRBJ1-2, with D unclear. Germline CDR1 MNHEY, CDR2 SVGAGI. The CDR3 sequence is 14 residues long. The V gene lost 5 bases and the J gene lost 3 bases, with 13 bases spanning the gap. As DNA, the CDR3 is TGTGCCAGCAGTACCTCCGGGAGCGACTATGGCTACACCTTC. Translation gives CASSTSGSDYGYTF.

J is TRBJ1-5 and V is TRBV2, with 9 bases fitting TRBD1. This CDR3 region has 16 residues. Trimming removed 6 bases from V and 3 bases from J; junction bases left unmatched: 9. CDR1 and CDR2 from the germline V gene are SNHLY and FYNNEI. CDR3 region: CASRDPTGGVNQPQHF. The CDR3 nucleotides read TGTGCCAGCAGGGACCCGACAGGGGGAGTCAATCAGCCCCAGCATTTT.

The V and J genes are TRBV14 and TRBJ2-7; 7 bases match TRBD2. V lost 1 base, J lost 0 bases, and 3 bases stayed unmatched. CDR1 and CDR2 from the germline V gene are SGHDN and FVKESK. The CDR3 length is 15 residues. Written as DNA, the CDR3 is TGTGCCAGCAGCCAAGTTGGCGGGAGCTCCTACGAGCAGTACTTC. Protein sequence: CASSQVGGSSYEQYF.

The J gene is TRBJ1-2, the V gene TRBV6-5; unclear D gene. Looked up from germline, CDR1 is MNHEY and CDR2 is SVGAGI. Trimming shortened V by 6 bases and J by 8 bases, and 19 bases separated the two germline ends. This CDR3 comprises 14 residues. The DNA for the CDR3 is TGTGCCAGCAGCCAGGCCGGGTCGGGTAGCGGCTACACCTTC. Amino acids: CASSQAGSGSGYTF.

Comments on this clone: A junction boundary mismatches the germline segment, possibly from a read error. CDR3 in DNA: TGTGCCAGCAGCCGGCCCGGGACAGGGGCCGGTTCCGTCTTC. Amino acids: CASSRPGTGAGSVF. The chain carries TRBV5-4 and TRBJ2-7, with 10 bases fitting TRBD1. Germline V gene data show CDR1 as SGHNT and CDR2 as YYREEE (reference sequence). The CDR3 has 14 amino acids.

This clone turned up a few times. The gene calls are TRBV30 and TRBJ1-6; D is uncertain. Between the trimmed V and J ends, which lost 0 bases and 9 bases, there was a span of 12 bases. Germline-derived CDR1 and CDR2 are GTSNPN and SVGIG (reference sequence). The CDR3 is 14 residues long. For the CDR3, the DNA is TGTGCCTGGAGTGTATCAGCGGGAGGTTCACCCCTCCACTTT. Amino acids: CAWSVSAGGSPLHF.

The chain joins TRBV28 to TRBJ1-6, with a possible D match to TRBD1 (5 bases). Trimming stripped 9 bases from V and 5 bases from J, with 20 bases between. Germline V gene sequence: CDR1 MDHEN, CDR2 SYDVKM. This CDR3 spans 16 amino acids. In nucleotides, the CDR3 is TGTGCCAGTCTGAATTGGGGGGGAGGCAATAATTCACCCCTCCACTTT. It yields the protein CASLNWGGGNNSPLHF. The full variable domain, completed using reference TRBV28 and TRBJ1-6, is DVKVTQSSRYLVKRTGEKVFLECVQDMDHENMFWYRQDPGLGLRLIYFSYDVKMKEKGDIPEGYSVSREKKERFSLILESASTNQTSMYLCASLNWGGGNNSPLHFGNGTRLTVT.

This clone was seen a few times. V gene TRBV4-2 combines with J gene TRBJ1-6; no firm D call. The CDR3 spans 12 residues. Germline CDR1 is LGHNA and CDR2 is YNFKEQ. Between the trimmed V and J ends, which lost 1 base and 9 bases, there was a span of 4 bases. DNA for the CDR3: TGTGCCAGCAGCCAAGCGCTTTCACCCCTCCACTTT. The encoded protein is CASSQALSPLHF.

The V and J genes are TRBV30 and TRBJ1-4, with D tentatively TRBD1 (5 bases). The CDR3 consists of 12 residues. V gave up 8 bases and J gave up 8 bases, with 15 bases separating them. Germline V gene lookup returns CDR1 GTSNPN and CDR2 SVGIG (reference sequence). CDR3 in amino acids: CAAGEGYEKLFF. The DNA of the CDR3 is TGTGCCGCCGGAGAGGGGTACGAAAAACTGTTTTTT. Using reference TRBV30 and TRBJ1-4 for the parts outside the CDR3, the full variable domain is SQTIHQWPATLVQPVGSPLSLECTVEGTSNPNLYWYRQAAGRGLQLLFYSVGIGQISSEVPQNLSASRPQDRQFILSSKKLLLSDSGFYLCAAGEGYEKLFFGSGTQLSVL.

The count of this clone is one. The CDR3 protein is CASSFMENTEAFF. The CDR3 coding sequence is TGCGCCAGCAGCTTCATGGAGAACACTGAAGCTTTCTTT. This rearrangement joins TRBV5-1 to TRBJ1-1; D unclear. This CDR3 has 13 amino acids. The germline gives CDR1 SGHRS, CDR2 YFSETQ. Trimming stripped 2 bases from V and 1 base from J, with 6 bases between.

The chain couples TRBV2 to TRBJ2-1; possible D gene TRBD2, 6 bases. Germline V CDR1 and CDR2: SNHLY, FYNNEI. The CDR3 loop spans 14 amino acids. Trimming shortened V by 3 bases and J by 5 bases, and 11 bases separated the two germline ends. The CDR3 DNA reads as TGTGCCAGCAGTGAGACGTGGGGGGACAATGAGCAGTTCTTC. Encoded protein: CASSETWGDNEQFF.

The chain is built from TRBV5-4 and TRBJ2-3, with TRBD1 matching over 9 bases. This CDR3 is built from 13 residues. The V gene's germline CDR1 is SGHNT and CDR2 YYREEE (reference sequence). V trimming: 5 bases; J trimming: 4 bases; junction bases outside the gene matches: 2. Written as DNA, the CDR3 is TGTGCCAGCAGTAGGACAGGGGCAGATACGCAGTATTTT. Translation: CASSRTGADTQYF.

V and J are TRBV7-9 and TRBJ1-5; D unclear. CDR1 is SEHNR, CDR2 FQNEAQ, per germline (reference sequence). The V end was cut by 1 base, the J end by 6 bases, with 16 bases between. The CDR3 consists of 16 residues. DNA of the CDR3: TGTGCCAGCAGCTTAGTCGAGGTGGGATCGGGTCAGCCCCAGCATTTT. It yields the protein CASSLVEVGSGQPQHF.

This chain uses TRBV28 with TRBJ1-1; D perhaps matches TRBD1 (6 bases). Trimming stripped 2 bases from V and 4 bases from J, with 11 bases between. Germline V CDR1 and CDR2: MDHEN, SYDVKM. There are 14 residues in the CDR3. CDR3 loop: CASSLRGLGTEAFF. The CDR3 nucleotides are TGTGCCAGCAGTTTAAGGGGGTTGGGCACTGAAGCTTTCTTT. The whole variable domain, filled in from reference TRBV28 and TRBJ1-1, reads DVKVTQSSRYLVKRTGEKVFLECVQDMDHENMFWYRQDPGLGLRLIYFSYDVKMKEKGDIPEGYSVSREKKERFSLILESASTNQTSMYLCASSLRGLGTEAFFGQGTRLTVV.

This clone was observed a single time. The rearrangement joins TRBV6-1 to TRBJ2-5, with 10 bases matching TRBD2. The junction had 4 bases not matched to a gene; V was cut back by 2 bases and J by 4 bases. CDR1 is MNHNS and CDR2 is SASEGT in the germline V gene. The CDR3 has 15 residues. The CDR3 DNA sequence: TGTGCCAGCAGTGAATACGCTAGCGGGGGAGAGACCCAGTACTTC. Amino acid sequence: CASSEYASGGETQYF.